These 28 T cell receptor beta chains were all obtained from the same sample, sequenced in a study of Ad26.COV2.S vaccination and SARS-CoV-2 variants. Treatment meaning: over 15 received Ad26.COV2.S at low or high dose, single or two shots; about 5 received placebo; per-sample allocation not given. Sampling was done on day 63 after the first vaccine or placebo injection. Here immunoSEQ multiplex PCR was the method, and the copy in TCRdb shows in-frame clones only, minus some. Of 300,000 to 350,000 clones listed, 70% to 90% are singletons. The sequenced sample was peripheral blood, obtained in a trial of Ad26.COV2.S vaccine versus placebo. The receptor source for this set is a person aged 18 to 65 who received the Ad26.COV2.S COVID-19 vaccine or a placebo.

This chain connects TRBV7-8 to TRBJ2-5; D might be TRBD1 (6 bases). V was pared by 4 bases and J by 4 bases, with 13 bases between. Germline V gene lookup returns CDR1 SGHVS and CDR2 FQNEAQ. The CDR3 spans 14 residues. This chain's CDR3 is CASSSYGQLETQYF. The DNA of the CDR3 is TGTGCCAGCAGCTCATACGGACAGCTAGAGACCCAGTACTTC.

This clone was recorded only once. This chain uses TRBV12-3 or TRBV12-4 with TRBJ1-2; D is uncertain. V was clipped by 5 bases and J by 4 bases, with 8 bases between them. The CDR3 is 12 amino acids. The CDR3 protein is CASSAKGYGYTF. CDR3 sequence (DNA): TGTGCCAGCAGTGCAAAAGGCTATGGCTACACCTTC.

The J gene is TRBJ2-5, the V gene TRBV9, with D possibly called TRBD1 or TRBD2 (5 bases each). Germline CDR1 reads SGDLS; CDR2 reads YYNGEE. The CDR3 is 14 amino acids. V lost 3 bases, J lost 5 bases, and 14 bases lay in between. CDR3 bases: TGTGCCAGCAGCGGCGGAACAGAGGGGGAGACCCAGTACTTC. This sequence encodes CASSGGTEGETQYF.

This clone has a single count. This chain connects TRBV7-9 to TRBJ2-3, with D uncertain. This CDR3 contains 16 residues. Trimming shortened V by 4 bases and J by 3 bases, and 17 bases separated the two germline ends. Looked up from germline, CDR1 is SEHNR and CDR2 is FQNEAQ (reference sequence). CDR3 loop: CASSSLTGGETDTQYF. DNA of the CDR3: TGTGCCAGCAGCTCCCTGACCGGTGGTGAGACAGATACGCAGTATTTT.

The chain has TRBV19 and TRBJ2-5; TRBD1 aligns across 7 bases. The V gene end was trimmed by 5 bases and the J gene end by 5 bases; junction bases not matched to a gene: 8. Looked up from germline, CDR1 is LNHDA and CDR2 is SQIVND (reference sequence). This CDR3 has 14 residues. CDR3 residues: CASSPLGGAETQYF. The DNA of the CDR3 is TGTGCCAGTAGTCCTTTAGGGGGCGCGGAGACCCAGTACTTC.

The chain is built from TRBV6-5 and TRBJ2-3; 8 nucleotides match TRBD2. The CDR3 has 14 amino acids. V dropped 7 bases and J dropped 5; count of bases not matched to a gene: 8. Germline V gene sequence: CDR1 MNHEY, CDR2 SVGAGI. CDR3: CASTDGGALDTQYF. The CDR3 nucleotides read TGTGCCAGCACCGACGGGGGGGCTCTAGATACGCAGTATTTT.

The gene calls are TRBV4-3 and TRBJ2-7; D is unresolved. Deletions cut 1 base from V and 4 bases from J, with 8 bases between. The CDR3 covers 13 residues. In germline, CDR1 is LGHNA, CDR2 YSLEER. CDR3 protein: CASSQAEMYEQYF. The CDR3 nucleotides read TGCGCCAGCAGCCAAGCAGAGATGTACGAGCAGTACTTC.

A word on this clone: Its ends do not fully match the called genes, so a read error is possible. This CDR3 is CASSQAWTGSTEAFF. CDR3 in DNA: TGCGCCAGCAGTCAAGCCTGGACAGGGTCAACTGAAGCTTTCTTT. V and J are TRBV4-3 and TRBJ1-1; TRBD1 matches at 8 bases. Germline values: CDR1 LGHNA, CDR2 YSLEER. The CDR3 loop spans 15 amino acids.

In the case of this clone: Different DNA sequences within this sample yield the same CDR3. CDR3 loop: CASSLGTAGNTEAFF. DNA of the CDR3: TGTGCCAGCAGTTTAGGGACGGCCGGGAACACTGAAGCTTTCTTT. This chain joins TRBV28 and TRBJ1-1, with D possibly TRBD1 on 5 matching bases. In germline, CDR1 is MDHEN, CDR2 SYDVKM. V lost 2 bases to trimming and J lost 1 base, with 11 bases between them. The length of the CDR3 is 15 residues.

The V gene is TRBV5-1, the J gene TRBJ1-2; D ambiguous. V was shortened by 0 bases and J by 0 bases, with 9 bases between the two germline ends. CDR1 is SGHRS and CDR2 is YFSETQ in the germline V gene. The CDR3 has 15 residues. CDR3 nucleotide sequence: TGCGCCAGCAGCTTGGGAAAGCATGCTAACTATGGCTACACCTTC. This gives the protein CASSLGKHANYGYTF.

This CDR3 is CASSEEGGQGKDEQYF. The CDR3 DNA sequence: TGTGCCAGCAGTGAAGAAGGGGGACAGGGTAAGGACGAGCAGTACTTC. The chain has TRBV6-1 and TRBJ2-7; 9 bases are a match to TRBD1. CDR3 length: 16 amino acids. The V gene's germline CDR1 is MNHNS and CDR2 SASEGT. After removal of 1 base from V and 5 bases from J, the junction contained 9 bases not matched to a gene.

In DNA, the CDR3 is TGTGCCAGCAGTTTACGGACCGAGAGCTCCTATAATTCACCCCTCCACTTT. As protein: CASSLRTESSYNSPLHF. The chain recombines TRBV28 with TRBJ1-6; D call uncertain. Germline V gives CDR1 MDHEN, CDR2 SYDVKM. There are 17 residues in the CDR3. Between the trimmed V and J ends, which lost 2 bases and 0 bases, there was a span of 11 bases. The entire variable domain, with the rest obtained from reference TRBV28 and TRBJ1-6, is as follows: DVKVTQSSRYLVKRTGEKVFLECVQDMDHENMFWYRQDPGLGLRLIYFSYDVKMKEKGDIPEGYSVSREKKERFSLILESASTNQTSMYLCASSLRTESSYNSPLHFGNGTRLTVT.

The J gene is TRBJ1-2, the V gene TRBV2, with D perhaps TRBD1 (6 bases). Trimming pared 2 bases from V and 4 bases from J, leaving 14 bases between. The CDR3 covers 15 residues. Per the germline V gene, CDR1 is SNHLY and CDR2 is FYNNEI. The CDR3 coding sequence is TGTGCCAGCAGTGAAAGGGGGGGCCAATCCTATGGCTACACCTTC. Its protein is CASSERGGQSYGYTF.

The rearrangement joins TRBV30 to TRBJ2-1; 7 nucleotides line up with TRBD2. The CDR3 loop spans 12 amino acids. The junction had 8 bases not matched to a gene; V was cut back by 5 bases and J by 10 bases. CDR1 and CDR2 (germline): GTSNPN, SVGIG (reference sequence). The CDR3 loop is CAWGPGGVEQFF. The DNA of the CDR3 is TGTGCCTGGGGCCCGGGGGGTGTCGAGCAGTTCTTC.

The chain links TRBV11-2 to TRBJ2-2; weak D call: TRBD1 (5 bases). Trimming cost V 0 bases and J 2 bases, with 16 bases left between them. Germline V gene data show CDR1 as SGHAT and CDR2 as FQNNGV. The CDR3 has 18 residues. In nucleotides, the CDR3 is TGTGCCAGCAGCTTAGACTTTGACAGTTACCGCAACACCGGGGAGCTGTTTTTT. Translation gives CASSLDFDSYRNTGELFF.

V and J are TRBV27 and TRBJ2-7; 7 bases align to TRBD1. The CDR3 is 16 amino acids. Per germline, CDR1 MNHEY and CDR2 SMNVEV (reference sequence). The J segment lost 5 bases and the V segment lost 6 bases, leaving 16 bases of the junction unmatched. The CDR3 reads CASSPDFLGQPHEQYF. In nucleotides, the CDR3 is TGTGCCAGCAGCCCCGACTTCTTGGGACAGCCGCACGAGCAGTACTTC.

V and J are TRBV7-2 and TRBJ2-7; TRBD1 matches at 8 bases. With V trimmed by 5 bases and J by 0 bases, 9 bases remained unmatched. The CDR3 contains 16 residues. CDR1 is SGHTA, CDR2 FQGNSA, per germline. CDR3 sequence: CASSPHGQGVSYEQYF. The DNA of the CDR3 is TGTGCCAGCAGCCCCCACGGACAGGGTGTCTCCTACGAGCAGTACTTC.

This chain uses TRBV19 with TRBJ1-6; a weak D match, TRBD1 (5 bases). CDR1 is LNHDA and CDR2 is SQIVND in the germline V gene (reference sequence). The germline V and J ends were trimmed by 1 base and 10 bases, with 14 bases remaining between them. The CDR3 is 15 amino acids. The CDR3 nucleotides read TGTGCCAGTAGTATAGGACAGACCTATGGCTCACCCCTCCACTTT. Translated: CASSIGQTYGSPLHF.

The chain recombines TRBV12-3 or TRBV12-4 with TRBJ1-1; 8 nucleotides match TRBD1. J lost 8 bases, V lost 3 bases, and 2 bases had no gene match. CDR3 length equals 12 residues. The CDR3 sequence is CASSFAGGEAFF. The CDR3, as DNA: TGTGCCAGCAGTTTTGCAGGGGGCGAAGCTTTCTTT.

CDR3 region: CASSPGVPYNSPLHF. The CDR3 DNA follows: TGTGCCAGCTCACCGGGAGTACCCTATAATTCACCCCTCCACTTT. The genes are TRBV18 and TRBJ1-6, with D unresolved. The CDR3 contains 15 residues. CDR1 and CDR2 (germline): KGHSH, LQKENI. The V end lost 3 bases, the J end lost 2 bases, and 8 bases lay between the germline ends.

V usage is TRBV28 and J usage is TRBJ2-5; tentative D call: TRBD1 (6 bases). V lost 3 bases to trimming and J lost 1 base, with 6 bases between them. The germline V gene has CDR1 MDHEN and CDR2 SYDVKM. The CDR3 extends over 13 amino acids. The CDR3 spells CASSFRGQETQYF. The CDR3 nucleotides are TGTGCCAGCAGTTTCAGGGGCCAAGAGACCCAGTACTTC.

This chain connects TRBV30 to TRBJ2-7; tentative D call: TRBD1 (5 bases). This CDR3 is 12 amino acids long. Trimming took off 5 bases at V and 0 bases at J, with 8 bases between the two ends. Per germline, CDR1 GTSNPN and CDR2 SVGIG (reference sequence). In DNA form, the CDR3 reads TGTGCCTGGCGACAGAGCTCCTACGAGCAGTACTTC. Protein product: CAWRQSSYEQYF.

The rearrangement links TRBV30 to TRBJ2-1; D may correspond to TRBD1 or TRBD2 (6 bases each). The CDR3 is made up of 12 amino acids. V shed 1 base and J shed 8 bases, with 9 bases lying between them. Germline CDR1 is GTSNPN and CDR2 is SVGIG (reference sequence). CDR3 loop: CAWSDGGDEQFF. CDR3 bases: TGTGCCTGGAGTGACGGGGGCGATGAGCAGTTCTTC. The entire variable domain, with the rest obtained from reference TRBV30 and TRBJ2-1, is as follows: SQTIHQWPATLVQPVGSPLSLECTVEGTSNPNLYWYRQAAGRGLQLLFYSVGIGQISSEVPQNLSASRPQDRQFILSSKKLLLSDSGFYLCAWSDGGDEQFFGPGTRLTVL.

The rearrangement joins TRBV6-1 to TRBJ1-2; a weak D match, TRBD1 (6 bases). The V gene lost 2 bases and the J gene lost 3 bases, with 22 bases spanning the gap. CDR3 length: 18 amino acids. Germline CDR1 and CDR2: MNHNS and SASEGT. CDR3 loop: CASSERWSGGRRDYGYTF. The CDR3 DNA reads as TGTGCCAGCAGTGAAAGGTGGTCCGGGGGCCGGCGGGACTATGGCTACACCTTC.

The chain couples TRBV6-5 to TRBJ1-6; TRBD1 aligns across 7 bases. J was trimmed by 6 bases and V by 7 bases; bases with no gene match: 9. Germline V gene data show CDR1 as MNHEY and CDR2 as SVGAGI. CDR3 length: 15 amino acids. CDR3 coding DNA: TGTGCCAGCAAAGCGGAGGGACAGCTTAATTCACCCCTCCACTTT. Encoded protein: CASKAEGQLNSPLHF.

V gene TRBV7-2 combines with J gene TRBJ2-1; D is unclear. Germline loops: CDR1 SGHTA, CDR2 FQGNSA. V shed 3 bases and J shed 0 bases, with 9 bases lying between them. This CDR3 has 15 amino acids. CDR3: CASSFAENSYNEQFF. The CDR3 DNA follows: TGTGCCAGCAGCTTCGCAGAGAACTCCTACAATGAGCAGTTCTTC. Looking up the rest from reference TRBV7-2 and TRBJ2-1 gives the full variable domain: GAGVSQSPSNKVTEKGKDVELRCDPISGHTALYWYRQSLGQGLEFLIYFQGNSAPDKSGLPSDRFSAERTGGSVSTLTIQRTQQEDSAVYLCASSFAENSYNEQFFGPGTRLTVL.

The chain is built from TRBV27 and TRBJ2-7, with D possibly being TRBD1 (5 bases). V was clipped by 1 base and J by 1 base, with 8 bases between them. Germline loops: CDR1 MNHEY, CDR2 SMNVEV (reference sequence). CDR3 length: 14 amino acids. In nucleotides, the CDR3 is TGTGCCAGCAGTTTATTGGCAGGGTCCTACGAGCAGTACTTC. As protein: CASSLLAGSYEQYF.

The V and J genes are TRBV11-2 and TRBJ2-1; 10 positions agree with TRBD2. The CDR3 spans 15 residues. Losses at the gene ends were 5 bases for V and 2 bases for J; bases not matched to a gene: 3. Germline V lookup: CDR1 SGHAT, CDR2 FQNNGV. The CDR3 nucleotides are TGTGCCAGCAGCACACTAGCGGGAACCTACAATGAGCAGTTCTTC. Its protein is CASSTLAGTYNEQFF. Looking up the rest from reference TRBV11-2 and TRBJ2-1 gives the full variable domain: EAGVAQSPRYKIIEKRQSVAFWCNPISGHATLYWYQQILGQGPKLLIQFQNNGVVDDSQLPKDRFSAERLKGVDSTLKIQPAKLEDSAVYLCASSTLAGTYNEQFFGPGTRLTVL.